Below are 2 T cell receptor beta chains sequenced from a single sample in a study of beta chain features in type 1 diabetes. Sequenced material consisted of expressed TCRB transcripts (all of the isolated RNA was reverse transcribed). TCRdb keeps only in-frame clones here, not all; method: immunoSEQ multiplex PCR. This table holds approximately 20,000 clones, more than 45% found once. Their antigen targets remain unknown. Findings and limits, study-wide: Moderate yet significant TCRB CDR3 shortening was seen in Type 1 diabetes patients in all four CD4+ subsets.

The sequenced material came from stem cell memory CD4+ T cells from blood. Receptors were obtained from a man in his late teens or twenties with type 1 diabetes.

In its sample, this clone was seen a few times. The chain is built from TRBV28 and TRBJ1-2; D may be TRBD1 (6 bases). The CDR3 sequence is 13 residues long. Germline V gene lookup returns CDR1 MDHEN and CDR2 SYDVKM. Trimming left V 6 bases short and J 3 bases short, with 11 bases between. The CDR3 DNA reads as TGTGCCAGCAGAAACAGGGCCCACTATGGCTACACCTTC. It encodes CASRNRAHYGYTF.

The V gene is TRBV5-4, the J gene TRBJ1-2; 7 positions agree with TRBD1. V trimming: 2 bases; J trimming: 3 bases; junction bases outside the gene matches: 1. The CDR3 consists of 13 residues. Germline CDR1 SGHNT, CDR2 YYREEE (reference sequence). The CDR3 region has the DNA TGTGCCAGCAGCTTTGACAGGGACTATGGCTACACCTTC. This sequence encodes CASSFDRDYGYTF.